The rows below give T cell receptor beta chains drawn from one sample of a study of blood T cell repertoires in COVID-19. Libraries were prepared by immunoSEQ multiplex PCR; TCRdb keeps only in-frame clonotypes and omits some of them. The repertoire holds around 63,000 clones, with 75% to 90% as singletons. Sequencing was done on a sample of peripheral blood. The receptors derive from a woman older than 75 with acute or convalescent COVID-19. CDR3s include the opening cysteine and the closing phenylalanine or tryptophan. A D gene is named only where the DNA matches it firmly. Where a row states a size, it is once, few, many or the class of an expanded clone; other rows omit it.

TRBJ2-5	NA	TRBD1	TRBV12-5	CASGPSTGVGTQYF	TGTGCTAGTGGTCCTTCGACAGGGGTCGGCACCCAGTACTTC
TRBJ1-4	NA	TRBD1	TRBV19	CASSTVPGQGATEKLFF	TGTGCCAGTAGTACCGTCCCGGGACAGGGGGCCACTGAAAAACTGTTTTTT
TRBJ1-2	NA	TRBD1	TRBV10-3	CAISQTSGTANYGYTF	TGTGCCATCAGCCAAACTAGCGGGACAGCGAACTATGGCTACACCTTC
TRBJ2-1	NA	TRBD2	TRBV9	CASSPNPTIAGPYNEQFF	TGTGCCAGCAGCCCAAACCCCACCATAGCGGGGCCATACAATGAGCAGTTCTTC
TRBJ2-7	once	TRBD1	TRBV19	CASQSGQTYEQYF	TGTGCCAGTCAATCGGGACAGACCTACGAGCAGTACTTC
TRBJ2-2	once	NA	TRBV5-6	CASSHRGSNTGELFF	TGTGCCAGCAGCCACCGCGGCAGCAACACCGGGGAGCTGTTTTTT
TRBJ1-2	NA	TRBD1	TRBV27	CASSSGTGAGYTF	TGTGCCAGCAGTTCCGGGACAGGGGCTGGCTACACCTTC
TRBJ1-4	NA	NA	TRBV20-1	CSASGGATNEKLFF	TGCAGTGCTAGTGGCGGGGCGACTAATGAAAAACTGTTTTTT
TRBJ1-4	NA	TRBD1	TRBV5-4	CASSLAPGQGREKLFF	TGTGCCAGCAGCTTGGCCCCGGGACAGGGACGGGAAAAACTGTTTTTT
TRBJ2-7	NA	NA	TRBV4-2	CASSQDRRREQYF	TGTGCCAGCAGCCAAGACAGGAGGCGCGAGCAGTACTTC
TRBJ2-1	NA	TRBD2	TRBV19	CASSILADHSYNEQFF	TGTGCCAGTAGTATTCTAGCGGACCACTCCTACAATGAGCAGTTCTTC
TRBJ2-1	NA	TRBD2	TRBV7-2	CASSFIGLGGNEQFF	TGTGCCAGCAGCTTCATCGGACTAGGAGGCAATGAGCAGTTCTTC
TRBJ2-1	few	NA	TRBV11-2	CASSLMGQTYNEQFF	TGTGCCAGCAGCTTAATGGGACAAACCTACAATGAGCAGTTCTTC
TRBJ1-1	few	NA	TRBV7-3	CASSLRLAENTEAFF	TGTGCCAGCAGCTTAAGGCTCGCCGAGAACACTGAAGCTTTCTTT
TRBJ2-6	NA	TRBD1	TRBV30	CASSTGAAGGANVLTF	TGTGCCTCATCGACAGGGGCCGCAGGAGGGGCCAACGTCCTGACTTTC
TRBJ2-3	NA	NA	TRBV5-4	CASSLESSGDTQYF	TGTGCCAGCAGCTTAGAATCATCGGGGGATACGCAGTATTTT
TRBJ2-7	NA	NA	TRBV29-1	CSVTGTASREQYF	TGCAGCGTTACCGGGACTGCTTCTCGGGAGCAGTACTTC
TRBJ1-4	NA	NA	TRBV7-9	CASSSDRYNEKLFF	TGTGCCAGCAGTTCAGACAGGTATAATGAAAAACTGTTTTTT
TRBJ2-5	NA	NA	TRBV30	CAWSVPHGGQETQYF	TGTGCCTGGAGTGTCCCCCATGGCGGCCAAGAGACCCAGTACTTC
TRBJ2-6	NA	NA	TRBV27	CASISLTNQGFSGANVLTF	TGTGCCAGCATTAGCCTCACTAATCAGGGATTCTCTGGGGCCAACGTCCTGACTTTC
TRBJ2-1	NA	NA	TRBV7-3	CASSYTGTGYNEQFF	TGTGCCAGCAGTTACACCGGGACTGGATACAATGAGCAGTTCTTC
TRBJ2-1	NA	NA	TRBV5-4	CASSLDGSVNNEQFF	TGTGCCAGCAGCTTGGACGGGAGTGTCAACAATGAGCAGTTCTTC
TRBJ2-7	NA	TRBD2	TRBV19	CARSGGAGNYEQYF	TGTGCGAGAAGTGGGGGAGCGGGAAACTACGAGCAGTACTTC
TRBJ1-2	NA	NA	TRBV11-2	CASSTYRSYYGYTF	TGTGCCAGCAGCACCTACAGGAGTTACTATGGCTACACCTTC
TRBJ1-2	NA	TRBD1	TRBV19	CASSPPPPLTGAGYTF	TGTGCCAGTAGCCCACCCCCCCCGTTGACAGGGGCCGGCTACACCTTC
TRBJ1-5	NA	NA	TRBV11-2	CASSLEGLLNQPQHF	TGTGCCAGCAGCTTAGAGGGACTCCTCAATCAGCCCCAGCATTTT
TRBJ2-7	NA	TRBD2	TRBV2	CASRLYLAGEGGEQYF	TGTGCCAGCAGGCTTTATCTAGCGGGAGAAGGGGGAGAGCAGTACTTC
TRBJ1-5	NA	NA	TRBV18	CASSPQGGNQPQHF	TGTGCCAGCTCACCACAGGGAGGCAATCAGCCCCAGCATTTT
TRBJ2-2	NA	TRBD2	TRBV5-4	CASSSSGLNTGELFF	TGTGCCAGCAGCTCTAGCGGTCTGAACACCGGGGAGCTGTTTTTT
TRBJ1-2	NA	NA	TRBV12-3/TRBV12-4	CASSLGATYGYTF	TGTGCCAGCAGTTTGGGCGCAACCTATGGCTACACCTTC
TRBJ2-2	NA	NA	TRBV5-1	CASSQQSGTGELFF	TGCGCCAGCAGCCAGCAATCGGGCACCGGGGAGCTGTTTTTT
TRBJ1-5	NA	TRBD1	TRBV7-2	CASSLWTGGSQPQHF	TGTGCCAGCAGCTTATGGACAGGGGGTAGTCAGCCCCAGCATTTT
TRBJ2-5	NA	TRBD1	TRBV5-1	CASSQTGALQETQYF	TGCGCCAGCAGCCAGACAGGGGCCCTCCAAGAGACCCAGTACTTC
TRBJ2-1	NA	NA	TRBV12-5	CASGLRGGSYNEQFF	TGTGCTAGTGGTTTAAGGGGGGGATCCTACAATGAGCAGTTCTTC
TRBJ1-6	once	NA	TRBV3-1/TRBV3-2	CASSQAVRNLSPLHF	TGTGCCAGCAGCCAAGCCGTCAGAAACCTTTCACCCCTCCACTTT
TRBJ2-2	NA	NA	TRBV2	CASKPLTANTGELFF	TGTGCCAGCAAACCTTTGACAGCGAACACCGGGGAGCTGTTTTTT
TRBJ2-1	NA	TRBD2	TRBV19	CASSLGGGAYNEQFF	TGTGCCAGTAGCCTCGGGGGGGGCGCCTACAATGAGCAGTTCTTC
TRBJ2-6	NA	NA	TRBV5-5	CASSLVLQHRANVLTF	TGTGCCAGCAGCTTGGTTCTCCAACACCGGGCCAACGTCCTGACTTTC
TRBJ2-1	NA	NA	TRBV30	CAWSNLGHSSYNEQFF	TGTGCCTGGAGTAACCTTGGGCATAGCTCCTACAATGAGCAGTTCTTC
TRBJ2-7	few	TRBD2	TRBV7-2	CASSATSGRNEQYF	TGTGCCAGCAGCGCAACAAGCGGGAGGAACGAGCAGTACTTC
TRBJ1-2	NA	TRBD1	TRBV30	CAWSLGGGYTF	TGTGCCTGGAGCCTAGGGGGCGGCTACACCTTC
TRBJ2-4	NA	NA	TRBV18	CASSPPSRARAKNIQYF	TGTGCCAGCTCACCACCCTCTAGAGCGAGAGCCAAAAACATTCAGTACTTC
TRBJ2-1	NA	TRBD2	TRBV3-1/TRBV3-2	CASSQDRASGVNEQFF	TGTGCCAGCAGCCAAGATCGGGCTAGCGGGGTCAATGAGCAGTTCTTC
TRBJ2-7	NA	TRBD2	TRBV5-5	CASANSGSYEQYF	TGTGCCAGCGCCAATAGCGGGAGCTACGAGCAGTACTTC
TRBJ1-6	NA	NA	TRBV27	CASSTRGGRGYNSPLHF	TGTGCCAGCAGTACAAGGGGGGGGCGAGGGTATAATTCACCCCTCCACTTT
TRBJ2-3	NA	TRBD2	TRBV11-2	CASSLGGGGSSDTQYF	TGTGCCAGCAGCCTCGGGGGGGGCGGGAGTTCAGATACGCAGTATTTT